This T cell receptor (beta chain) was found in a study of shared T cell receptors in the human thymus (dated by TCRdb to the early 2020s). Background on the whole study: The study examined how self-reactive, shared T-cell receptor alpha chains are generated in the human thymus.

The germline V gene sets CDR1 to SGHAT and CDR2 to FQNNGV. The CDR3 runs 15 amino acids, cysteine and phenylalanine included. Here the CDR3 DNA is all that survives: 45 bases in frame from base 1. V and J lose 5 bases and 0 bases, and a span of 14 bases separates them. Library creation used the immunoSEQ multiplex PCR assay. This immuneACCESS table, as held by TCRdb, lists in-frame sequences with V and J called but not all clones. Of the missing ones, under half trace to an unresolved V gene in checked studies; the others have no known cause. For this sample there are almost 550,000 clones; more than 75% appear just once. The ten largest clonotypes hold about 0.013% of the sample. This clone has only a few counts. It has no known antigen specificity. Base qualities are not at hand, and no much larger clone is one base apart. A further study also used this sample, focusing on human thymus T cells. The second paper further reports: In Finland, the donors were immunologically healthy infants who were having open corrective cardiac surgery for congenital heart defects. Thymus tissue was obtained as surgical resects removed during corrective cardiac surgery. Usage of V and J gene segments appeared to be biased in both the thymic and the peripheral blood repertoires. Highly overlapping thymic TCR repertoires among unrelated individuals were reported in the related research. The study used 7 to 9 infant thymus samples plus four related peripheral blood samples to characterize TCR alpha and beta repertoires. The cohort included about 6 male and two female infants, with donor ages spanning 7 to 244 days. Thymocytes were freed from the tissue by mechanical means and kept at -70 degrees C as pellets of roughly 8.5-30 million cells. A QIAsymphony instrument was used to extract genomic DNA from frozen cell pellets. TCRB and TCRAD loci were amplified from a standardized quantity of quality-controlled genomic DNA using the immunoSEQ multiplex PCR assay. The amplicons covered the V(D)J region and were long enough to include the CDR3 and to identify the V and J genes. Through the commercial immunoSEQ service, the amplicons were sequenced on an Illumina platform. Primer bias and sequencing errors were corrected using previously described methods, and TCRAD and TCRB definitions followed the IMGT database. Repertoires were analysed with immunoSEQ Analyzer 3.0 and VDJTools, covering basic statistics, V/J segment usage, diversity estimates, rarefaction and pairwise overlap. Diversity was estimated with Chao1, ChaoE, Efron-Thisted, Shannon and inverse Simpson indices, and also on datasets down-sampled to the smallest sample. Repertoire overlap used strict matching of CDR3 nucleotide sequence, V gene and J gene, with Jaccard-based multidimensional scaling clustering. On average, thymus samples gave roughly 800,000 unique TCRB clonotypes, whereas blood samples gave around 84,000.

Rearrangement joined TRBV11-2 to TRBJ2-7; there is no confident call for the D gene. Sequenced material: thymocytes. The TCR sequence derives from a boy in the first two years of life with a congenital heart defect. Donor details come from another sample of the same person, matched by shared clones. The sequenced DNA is TGTGCCAGCAGCCCTACCGGAGCGTTCTCCTACGAGCAGTACTTC. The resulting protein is CASSPTGAFSYEQYF.